This TCR beta chain appears in the sequencing data of a study of beta chain features in type 1 diabetes. Study-wide results and limits: Shorter TCRB CDR3s, moderately but significantly so, marked every one of the four CD4+ subsets in Type 1 diabetes patients.

Trimming stripped 6 bases from V and 5 bases from J, with 16 bases between. CDR1 is LNHDA, CDR2 SQIVND, per germline (reference sequence). The CDR3 length is 14 residues. Expressed TCRB transcripts were sequenced because the isolated RNA had all been reverse transcribed beforehand. The data were produced by immunoSEQ multiplex PCR, yet TCRdb's version contains in-frame clones alone and is incomplete. The sample yields 25,000 to 30,000 clones, roughly 61% seen once. Worth noting for this clone: Its antigen is not known.

The receptor was derived from a woman in her twenties or thirties with type 1 diabetes. The sequencing input was Tregs from blood. The V gene is TRBV19, the J gene TRBJ1-1; D perhaps matches TRBD1 (5 bases). DNA for the CDR3: TGTGCCAGTAGCGTGGGGGGGTCCTTTACTGAAGCTTTCTTT. Translation: CASSVGGSFTEAFF.